The source of this T cell receptor (beta chain) is a study of HIV-infected patients and healthy controls (dated by TCRdb to the mid-2010s). The method was 5' RACE. The reads were generated on an Illumina MiSeq. TCRdb reworked the public reads: Q25 trimming with fastp, MiXCR clone assembly, productive beta chains retained. Records with the same CDR3 protein are collapsed into one entry carrying the most frequent genes and DNA. The sample table records approximately 67,000 distinct CDR3 sequences; 16% of these occur just once. The ten largest account for around 6% of the sample. In this sample, this clonotype turned up many times. The antigen it binds to is not known. Base qualities are not at hand, and no much larger clone is one base apart. The sample was CD4+ T cells from blood. This clonotype was obtained from a human donor in good health.

The DNA reads as follows: TGTGCCAGCAGCCAACGGGGGAGCGATGATACGCAGTATTTT. Its translation is CASSQRGSDDTQYF. This receptor chain uses TRBV4-2 and TRBJ2-3, and perhaps TRBD2 as D gene, on 6 matching bases. Deletion took 2 bases off V and 6 bases off J, with a span of 12 bases between the germline ends. From a lookup of the germline V gene, CDR1 and CDR2 are LGHNA and YNFKEQ. The CDR3, cysteine through phenylalanine, is 14 amino acids long. The CDR3 DNA has 42 bases and is translated from base 1.